This T cell receptor (beta chain) originates from a study of blood T cell repertoires in COVID-19. As for the study in general: Donors in the United States, Italy and Spain gave samples during acute or convalescent COVID-19. T cells, B-cell-depleted T cells, or PBMCs provided the cDNA or gDNA that served as material.

Per the original data handling: From reference gene primer amplification, estimates of nucleated cell counts were derived. Only in-frame clones appear in the TCRdb table, and some are missing; sequencing was by immunoSEQ multiplex PCR. That table furnishes V, J and clone size, whereas the DNA furnished D and trimming. The table records hundreds of thousands of clones, roughly 89% of them present only once. From germline, CDR1 is WNHNN and CDR2 SYGVQD (reference sequence). Trimming removed 6 bases at V and 2 bases at J, with 26 bases between. There are 18 residues in the CDR3. This receptor was identified in a woman between 18 and 30 years old who had recovered from COVID-19. Input material: peripheral blood. The V and J genes are TRBV10-1 and TRBJ2-7, with a tentative D call TRBD1 (6 bases). The CDR3 DNA sequence: TGCGCCAGCAGGCTCGTTAATATGGACAGCTCCCGGGCCTACGAGCAGTACGTC. It yields the protein CASRLVNMDSSRAYEQYV.